What follows describes a single T cell receptor (beta chain). Its antigen is still unknown. Trimming shortened V by 5 bases and J by 4 bases, and 13 bases separated the two germline ends. The length of the CDR3 is 14 residues. The germline CDR1 and CDR2 sequences are MNHEY and SMNVEV (reference sequence). Assay: immunoSEQ multiplex PCR; the TCRdb copy retains only in-frame clones and omits some. Of some 120,000 clones detected, 80% to 90% appear once; the ten largest clones hold roughly 9%. The data stem from a study of T cell responses to AZD1222 COVID-19 vaccine. Study-wide results and limits: Close to half of all spike-specific TCRs reportedly target regions of the variants that are unmutated. Mostly white British, mostly female donors; authors suggested clonal diversity may be underestimated.

The source is an adult in good health. The sample here was peripheral blood, taken on day 0 of AZD1222 vaccination. This chain uses TRBV27 with TRBJ2-3; D possibly corresponds to TRBD2 (6 bases). CDR3 in DNA: TGTGCCAGCAGTCGCGGGGCGCATTCAGATACGCAGTATTTT. Protein product: CASSRGAHSDTQYF.